This T cell receptor beta chain stems from a study of blood T cell repertoires in COVID-19. Original data processing: Estimates of nucleated cell counts were drawn from the amplification of reference gene primers. Assay: immunoSEQ multiplex PCR; the TCRdb copy retains only in-frame clones and omits some. V and J calls and clone size are copied from that table; D and trimming were computed from the DNA. The repertoire holds 93,000 or so clones, with around 84% as singletons. This CDR3 spans 15 amino acids. CDR1 SGDLS and CDR2 YYNGEE come from the germline V gene. Trimming took 4 bases from V and 4 from J, leaving 15 bases between them.

Specimen: peripheral blood. The V call is TRBV9, the J call TRBJ2-1; D might be TRBD1 (5 bases). This clonotype was sampled from a human donor in a cohort sampled during active COVID-19. The CDR3 protein is CASSTRDRRYNEQFF. Here the CDR3 DNA reads TGTGCCAGCAGCACACGAGACAGACGATACAATGAGCAGTTCTTC.